Reported below is one T cell receptor beta chain. Only one count was recorded for this clone. The antigen this receptor binds is unknown. No qualities accompany the bases; no much larger clone lies one base away. The immunoSEQ hsTCRB v3.0 assay was used at survey level resolution to sequence the TRB variable region. TRB sequencing targeted a depth of about 40,000-50,000 T-cell genomes per sample. An Illumina MiSeq with a v3 150-cycle kit was used to sequence the pooled TRB libraries. Under the source paper's analysis protocol: Analysis of repertoires was carried out in R inside a reproducible Nextflow workflow spanning QC, data transformation and analysis. LymphoSeq2, an R package for exploring AIRR-Seq data, was used to implement the custom analyses. A few samples that produced fewer than 5000 total TRB sequences were removed, so approximately 170 HIV repertoires were analyzed. Among the roughly 200 retained HIV repertoires, some 59 were collected before ART initiation and around 130 after ART initiation. Each repertoire was downsampled to 5000 TRB nucleotide sequences, and summary statistics were averaged across 100 downsampling iterations. TRB sequences were retained for analysis only if CDR3 regions of at least seven amino acids were present. A Shannon entropy-derived clonality score and the Gini coefficient were used to measure diversity. In the repertoire networks, any two of the top 5000 CDR3 amino acid sequences were connected whenever the two sequences differed by an edit distance of one. For TRB CDR3 amino acid sequences, GLIPH2 was used to predict antigen specificity groups and MHC restriction. To flag known CMV, EBV, HIV or tissue antigen associations, CDR3 amino acid sequences were matched against VDJdb and McPAS-TCR. Pre-ART, post-ART and control groups were compared with Wilcoxon signed-rank tests and Holm-Bonferroni correction. The immuneACCESS repertoire file appears here via TCRdb, limited to in-frame rearrangements. These files lack a portion of the clones; in checked studies, under half of the deficit traces to unresolved V genes, and the cause of the others is not known. That table furnishes V, J and clone size, whereas the DNA furnished D and trimming. This sample is represented by some 22,000 clones; approximately 79% of them were singletons. Roughly a tenth of the sample goes to the ten largest clones.

The germline V gene (reference sequence) yields MNHEY for CDR1 and SMNVEV for CDR2. At the junction V is shortened by 0 bases and J by 1 base, with 16 bases in between. There are 19 amino acids in the CDR3, from cysteine to phenylalanine inclusive. The entry retains the CDR3 DNA only, 57 bases that are in frame from base 1. The record originates from a study of long-term antiretroviral therapy in people with HIV (dated 2022 in TCRdb). In the study overall: The earliest samples were collected about a decade before the 2015 WHO recommendation for immediate ART, when ART was typically delayed until CD4 counts fell. A retrospective serial study tested whether changes in peripheral blood TRB repertoire composition and diversity were associated with ART initiation and durable HIV suppression. A total of 150 to 200 cryopreserved PBMC samples came from 25 to 35 adults with confirmed HIV infection and were collected serially over a mean of approximately six years (range 1-12). About 35% of the 30 participants with HIV were female. No cross-contamination during QIAcube processing turned up in test extractions that ran a monoclonal T-cell line alongside 25 to 35 polyclonal samples. The investigation overall reported the following: Expanded TRB clones identified before ART initiation dominated the repertoire at all time points, although this dominance fluctuated and declined in many PLHIV after ART. The samples span the years 2004 to 2017, and the ART regimens used may be less effective than current regimens. Starting ART was linked to a significant rise in TRB diversity, yet even after long-term ART the diversity remained significantly lower than in transplant donor controls. Inferences about post-ART repertoire changes are limited because no data were available on ART adherence, viral resistance or therapy changes. Narrower CDR3 length ranges were observed in HIV repertoires than in controls, and an antigen-experienced repertoire with only a slight naive shift after ART was suggested by the network structure. Unsorted PBMC were profiled instead of sorted CD4+ and CD8+ T cells because pre-ART samples had limited cell numbers. Owing to limited PBMC availability, only the TCR beta chain was sequenced, without alpha chain pairing.

To be included, a participant needed at least one PBMC sample from before ART initiation plus at least two post-ART samples. All participants with HIV were treated in the United States of America. Cryopreserved samples of about 0.9-11 million PBMC were thawed and washed before DNA extraction. At the time of the earliest PBMC sample, participants with HIV were aged between roughly 20 and 54 years. PBMC samples were contributed by each participant from 1-4 timepoints before ART initiation and 2-8 timepoints after ART initiation, with a median of 7 samples. Serial HIV viral load, CD4+ T-cell count, ART history and demographic data were obtained for every participant. Using a Qiagen kit on a QIAcube, genomic DNA was extracted from unsorted PBMC, with samples processed in batches of 12.

Sequences were derived from unsorted PBMCs, sampled 4.1 years after starting antiretroviral therapy. Here the chain combines TRBV27 and TRBJ1-6, and perhaps TRBD1 as D gene, on 6 matching bases. This receptor was identified in a woman between 35 and 50 years old with HIV. CDR3 loop: CASSLSWGAFRSYNSPLHF. The DNA sequence reads TGTGCCAGCAGTTTATCATGGGGGGCGTTTAGGTCCTATAATTCACCCCTCCACTTT.